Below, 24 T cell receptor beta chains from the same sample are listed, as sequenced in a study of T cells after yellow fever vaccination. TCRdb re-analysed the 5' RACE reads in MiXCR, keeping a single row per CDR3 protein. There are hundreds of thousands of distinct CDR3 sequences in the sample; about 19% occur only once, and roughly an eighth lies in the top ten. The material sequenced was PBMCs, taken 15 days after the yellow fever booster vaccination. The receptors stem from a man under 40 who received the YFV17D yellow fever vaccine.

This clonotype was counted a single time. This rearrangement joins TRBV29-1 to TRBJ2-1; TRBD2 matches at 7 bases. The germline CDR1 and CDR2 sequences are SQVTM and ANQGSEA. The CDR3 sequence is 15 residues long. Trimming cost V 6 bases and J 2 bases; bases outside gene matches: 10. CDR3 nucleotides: TGCAGCGTCATGAGGGGAGCGGGAACCTACAATGAGCAGTTCTTC. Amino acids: CSVMRGAGTYNEQFF.

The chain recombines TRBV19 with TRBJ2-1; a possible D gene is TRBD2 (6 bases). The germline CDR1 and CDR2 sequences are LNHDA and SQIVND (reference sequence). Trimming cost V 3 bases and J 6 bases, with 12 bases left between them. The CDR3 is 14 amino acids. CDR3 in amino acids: CASSIRRRGNEQFF. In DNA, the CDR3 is TGTGCCAGTAGTATTAGGCGGCGGGGCAATGAGCAGTTCTTC.

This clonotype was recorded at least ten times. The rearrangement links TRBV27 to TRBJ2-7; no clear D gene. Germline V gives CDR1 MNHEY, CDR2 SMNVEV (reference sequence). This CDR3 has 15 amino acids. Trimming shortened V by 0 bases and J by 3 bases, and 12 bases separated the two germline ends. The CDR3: CASSLSGGSDYEQYF. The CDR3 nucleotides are TGTGCCAGCAGTTTATCTGGCGGATCGGACTACGAGCAGTACTTC.

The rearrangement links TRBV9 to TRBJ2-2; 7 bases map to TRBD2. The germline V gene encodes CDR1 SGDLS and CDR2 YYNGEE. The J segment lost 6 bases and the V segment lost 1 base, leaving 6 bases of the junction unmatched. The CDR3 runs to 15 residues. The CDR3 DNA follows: TGTGCCAGCAGCGTACTTCGCGGGAGACCCGGGGAGCTGTTTTTT. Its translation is CASSVLRGRPGELFF.

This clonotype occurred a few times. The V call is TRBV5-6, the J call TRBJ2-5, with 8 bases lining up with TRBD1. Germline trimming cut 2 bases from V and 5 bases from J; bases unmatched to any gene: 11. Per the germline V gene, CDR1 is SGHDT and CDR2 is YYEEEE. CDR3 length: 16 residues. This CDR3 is CASSLKTGGGVETQYF. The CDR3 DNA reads TGTGCCAGCAGCTTAAAAACAGGGGGTGGTGTGGAGACCCAGTACTTC.

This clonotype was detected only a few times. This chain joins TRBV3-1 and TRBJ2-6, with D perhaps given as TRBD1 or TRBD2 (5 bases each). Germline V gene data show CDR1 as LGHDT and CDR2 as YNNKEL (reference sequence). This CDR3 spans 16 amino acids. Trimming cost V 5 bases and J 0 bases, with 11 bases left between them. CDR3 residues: CASSSGTGSGANVLTF. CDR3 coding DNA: TGTGCCAGCAGCTCTGGGACGGGCTCTGGGGCCAACGTCCTGACTTTC.

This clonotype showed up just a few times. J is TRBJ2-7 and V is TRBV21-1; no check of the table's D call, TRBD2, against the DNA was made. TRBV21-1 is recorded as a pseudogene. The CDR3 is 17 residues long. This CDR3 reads CASSKGTSGNHNHEQYF. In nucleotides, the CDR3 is TGTGCCAGCAGCAAAGGGACTAGCGGGAATCACAACCACGAGCAGTACTTC.

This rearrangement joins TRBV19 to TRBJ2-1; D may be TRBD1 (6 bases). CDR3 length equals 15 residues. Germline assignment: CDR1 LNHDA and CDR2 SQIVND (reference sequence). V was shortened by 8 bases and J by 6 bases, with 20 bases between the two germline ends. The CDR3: CASSDRPLYGNEQFF. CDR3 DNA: TGTGCCAGTTCGGACAGACCGCTCTATGGCAATGAGCAGTTCTTC. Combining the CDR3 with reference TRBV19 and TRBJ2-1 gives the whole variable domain DGGITQSPKYLFRKEGQNVTLSCEQNLNHDAMYWYRQDPGQGLRLIYYSQIVNDFQKGDIAEGYSVSREKKESFPLTVTSAQKNPTAFYLCASSDRPLYGNEQFFGPGTRLTVL.

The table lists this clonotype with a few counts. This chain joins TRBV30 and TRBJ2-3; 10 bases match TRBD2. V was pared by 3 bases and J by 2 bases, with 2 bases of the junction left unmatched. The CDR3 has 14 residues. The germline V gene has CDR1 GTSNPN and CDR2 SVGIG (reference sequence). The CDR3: CAWRGLAATDTQYF. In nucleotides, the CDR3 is TGTGCCTGGAGAGGACTAGCGGCCACAGATACGCAGTATTTT.

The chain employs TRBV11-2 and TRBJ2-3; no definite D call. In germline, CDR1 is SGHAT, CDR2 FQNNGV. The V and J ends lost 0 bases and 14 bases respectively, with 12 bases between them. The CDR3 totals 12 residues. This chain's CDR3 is CASSLDMASVYF. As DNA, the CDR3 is TGTGCCAGCAGCTTAGATATGGCCTCCGTGTATTTT.

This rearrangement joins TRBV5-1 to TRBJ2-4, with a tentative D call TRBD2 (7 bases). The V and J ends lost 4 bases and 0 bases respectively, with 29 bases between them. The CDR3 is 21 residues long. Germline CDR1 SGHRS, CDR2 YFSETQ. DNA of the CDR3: TGCGCCAGCAGCATAGGTCGGGGGGCAGCCCAAGGGTTCCTAGCCAAAAACATTCAGTACTTC. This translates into CASSIGRGAAQGFLAKNIQYF.

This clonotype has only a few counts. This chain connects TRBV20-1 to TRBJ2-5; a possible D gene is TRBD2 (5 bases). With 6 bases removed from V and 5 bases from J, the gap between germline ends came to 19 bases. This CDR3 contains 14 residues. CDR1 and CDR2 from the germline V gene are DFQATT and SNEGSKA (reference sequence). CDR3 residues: CSAPRNVGGETQYF. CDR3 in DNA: TGCAGTGCACCCCGGAATGTTGGCGGGGAGACCCAGTACTTC.

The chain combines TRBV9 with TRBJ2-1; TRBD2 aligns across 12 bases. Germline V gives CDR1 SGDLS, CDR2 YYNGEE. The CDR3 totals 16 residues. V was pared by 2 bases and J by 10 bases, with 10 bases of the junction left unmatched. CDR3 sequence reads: CASSVPASGRASEQFF. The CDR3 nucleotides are TGTGCCAGCAGCGTCCCGGCTAGCGGGAGGGCCAGCGAGCAGTTCTTC.

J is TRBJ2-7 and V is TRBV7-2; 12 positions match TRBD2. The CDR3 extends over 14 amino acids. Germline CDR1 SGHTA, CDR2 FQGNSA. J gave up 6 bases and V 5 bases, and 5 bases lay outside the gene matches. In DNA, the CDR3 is TGTGCCAGCAGCCTAGGACTAGCGGGAACCGAGCAGTACTTC. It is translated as CASSLGLAGTEQYF.

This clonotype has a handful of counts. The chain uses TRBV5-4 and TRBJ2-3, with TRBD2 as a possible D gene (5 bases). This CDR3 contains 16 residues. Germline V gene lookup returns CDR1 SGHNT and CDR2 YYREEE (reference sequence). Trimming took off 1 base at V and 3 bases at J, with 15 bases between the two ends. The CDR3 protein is CASSLMRAVGTDTQYF. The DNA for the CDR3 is TGTGCCAGCAGCTTGATGAGGGCCGTGGGTACAGATACGCAGTATTTT.

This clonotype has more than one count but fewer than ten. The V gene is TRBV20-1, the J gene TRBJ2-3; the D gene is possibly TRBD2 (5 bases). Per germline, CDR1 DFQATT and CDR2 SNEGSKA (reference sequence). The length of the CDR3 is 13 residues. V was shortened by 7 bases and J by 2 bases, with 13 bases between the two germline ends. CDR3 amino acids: CSVPAAATDTQYF. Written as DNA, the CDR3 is TGCAGTGTCCCGGCAGCGGCCACAGATACGCAGTATTTT.

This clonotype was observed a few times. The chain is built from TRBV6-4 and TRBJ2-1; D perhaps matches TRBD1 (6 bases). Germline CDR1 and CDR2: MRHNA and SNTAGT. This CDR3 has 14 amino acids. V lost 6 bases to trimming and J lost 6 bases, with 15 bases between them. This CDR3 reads CASSTTSGVNEQFF. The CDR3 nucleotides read TGTGCCAGCAGCACCACCTCAGGGGTCAATGAGCAGTTCTTC.

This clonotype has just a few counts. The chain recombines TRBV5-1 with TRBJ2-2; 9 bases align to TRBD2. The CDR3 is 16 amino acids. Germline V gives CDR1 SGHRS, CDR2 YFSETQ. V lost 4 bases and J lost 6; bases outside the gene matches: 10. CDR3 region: CASSRDSGSHPGELFF. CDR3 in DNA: TGCGCCAGCAGCCGCGATAGCGGGAGCCATCCCGGGGAGCTGTTTTTT. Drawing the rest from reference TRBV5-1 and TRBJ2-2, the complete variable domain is KAGVTQTPRYLIKTRGQQVTLSCSPISGHRSVSWYQQTPGQGLQFLFEYFSETQRNKGNFPGRFSGRQFSNSRSEMNVSTLELGDSALYLCASSRDSGSHPGELFFGEGSRLTVL.

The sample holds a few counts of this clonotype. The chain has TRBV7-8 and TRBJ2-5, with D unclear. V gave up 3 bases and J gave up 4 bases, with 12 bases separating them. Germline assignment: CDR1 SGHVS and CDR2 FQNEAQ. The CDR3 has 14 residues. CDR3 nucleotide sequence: TGTGCCAGCAGCTTTTCTGGGCTGGGAGAGACCCAGTACTTC. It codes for CASSFSGLGETQYF.

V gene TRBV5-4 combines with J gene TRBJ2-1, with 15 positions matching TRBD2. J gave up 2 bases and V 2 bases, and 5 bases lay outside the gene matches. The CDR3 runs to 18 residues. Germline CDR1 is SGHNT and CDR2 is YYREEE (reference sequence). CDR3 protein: CASSFGLAGGRPYNEQFF. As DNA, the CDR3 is TGTGCCAGCAGCTTCGGACTAGCGGGAGGGAGGCCCTACAATGAGCAGTTCTTC. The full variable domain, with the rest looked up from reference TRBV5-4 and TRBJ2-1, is ETGVTQSPTHLIKTRGQQVTLRCSSQSGHNTVSWYQQALGQGPQFIFQYYREEENGRGNFPPRFSGLQFPNYSSELNVNALELDDSALYLCASSFGLAGGRPYNEQFFGPGTRLTVL.

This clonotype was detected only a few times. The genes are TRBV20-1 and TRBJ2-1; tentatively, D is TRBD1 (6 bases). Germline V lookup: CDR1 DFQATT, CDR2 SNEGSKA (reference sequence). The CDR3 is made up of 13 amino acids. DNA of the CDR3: TGCGTGGGAGAGGGGGACTCCTACAATGAGCAGTTCTTC. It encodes CVGEGDSYNEQFF.

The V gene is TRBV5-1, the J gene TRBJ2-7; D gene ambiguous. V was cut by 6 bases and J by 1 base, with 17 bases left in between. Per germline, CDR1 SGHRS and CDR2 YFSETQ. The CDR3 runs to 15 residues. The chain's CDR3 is CASTATAGSSYEQYF. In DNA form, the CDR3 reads TGCGCCAGCACCGCCACGGCCGGATCATCCTACGAGCAGTACTTC.

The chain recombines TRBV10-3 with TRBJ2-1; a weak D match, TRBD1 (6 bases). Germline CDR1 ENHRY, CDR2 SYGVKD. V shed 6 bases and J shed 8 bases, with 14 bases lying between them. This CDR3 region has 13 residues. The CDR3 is CAIRETGIDEQFF. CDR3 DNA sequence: TGTGCCATCAGGGAGACAGGCATCGATGAGCAGTTCTTC.

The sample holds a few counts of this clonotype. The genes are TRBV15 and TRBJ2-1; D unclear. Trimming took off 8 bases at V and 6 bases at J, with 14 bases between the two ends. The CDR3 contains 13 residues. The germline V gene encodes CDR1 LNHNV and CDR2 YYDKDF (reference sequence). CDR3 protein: CATGEGRANEQFF. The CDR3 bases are TGTGCCACCGGGGAAGGCAGAGCCAATGAGCAGTTCTTC.